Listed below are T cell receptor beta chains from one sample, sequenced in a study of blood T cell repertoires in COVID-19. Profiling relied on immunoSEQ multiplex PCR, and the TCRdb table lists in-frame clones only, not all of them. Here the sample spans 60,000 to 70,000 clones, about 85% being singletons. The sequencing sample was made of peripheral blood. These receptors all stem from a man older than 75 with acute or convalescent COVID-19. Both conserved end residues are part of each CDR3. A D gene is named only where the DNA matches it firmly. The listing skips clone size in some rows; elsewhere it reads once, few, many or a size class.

CDR3 DNA: TGTGCCAGTAGTTCCGATAGCTCCTACAATGAGCAGTTCTTC; CDR3 protein: CASSSDSSYNEQFF; clone size: NA; V gene: TRBV19; D gene: NA; J gene: TRBJ2-1
CDR3 DNA: TGTGCCAGCAGTCCCATGGGGACAGGGCGTAATGAGCAGTTCTTC; CDR3 protein: CASSPMGTGRNEQFF; clone size: NA; V gene: TRBV2; D gene: TRBD1; J gene: TRBJ2-1
CDR3 DNA: TGCGCCAGCAGTGACAGGGTAAATAATGAGCAGTTCTTC; CDR3 protein: CASSDRVNNEQFF; clone size: NA; V gene: TRBV10-1; D gene: NA; J gene: TRBJ2-1
CDR3 DNA: TGTGCCAGCAGTTACGGCGGTAGCAATCAGCCCCAGCATTTT; CDR3 protein: CASSYGGSNQPQHF; clone size: NA; V gene: TRBV6-2/TRBV6-3; D gene: NA; J gene: TRBJ1-5
CDR3 DNA: TGTGCCAGCAGCCGTGGGGAGTCGCTCTTGGACTATGGCTACACCTTC; CDR3 protein: CASSRGESLLDYGYTF; clone size: NA; V gene: TRBV7-9; D gene: NA; J gene: TRBJ1-2
CDR3 DNA: TGTGCCAGCAGCGTAGAAGGGGGTCTAGGTGAGCAGTTCTTC; CDR3 protein: CASSVEGGLGEQFF; clone size: NA; V gene: TRBV9; D gene: NA; J gene: TRBJ2-1
CDR3 DNA: TGTGCCAGCAGCTCAGCGGTAGCCAAAAACATTCAGTACTTC; CDR3 protein: CASSSAVAKNIQYF; clone size: NA; V gene: TRBV5-4; D gene: NA; J gene: TRBJ2-4
CDR3 DNA: TGTGCCAGCAGCCCCGACACACTCGGAATCTATGGCTACACCTTC; CDR3 protein: CASSPDTLGIYGYTF; clone size: NA; V gene: TRBV5-4; D gene: NA; J gene: TRBJ1-2
CDR3 DNA: TGTGCCAGCAGCTTAGGGCTCTTCGTATTGAACACTGAAGCTTTCTTT; CDR3 protein: CASSLGLFVLNTEAFF; clone size: NA; V gene: TRBV11-2; D gene: NA; J gene: TRBJ1-1
CDR3 DNA: TGTGCCAGCAGCTTAATTCGGGACTCAGGCCGAATAAGAGACTCCCAGTACTTC; CDR3 protein: CASSLIRDSGRIRDSQYF; clone size: once; V gene: TRBV11-2; D gene: NA; J gene: TRBJ2-5